This is a list of T cell receptor beta chains from one sample in a study of T cell repertoires in cytomegalovirus infection. TCRdb re-analysed the reads in MiXCR, keeping a single row per CDR3 protein. The sample consists of 230,000 or so distinct CDR3 sequences, over 15% of them appearing once. Sequencing input: CD8+ T cells from PBMCs. These receptors all come from a human donor in good health (CMV status not recorded). Some clones in this sample may be carry-over from other donors' samples. Each CDR3 is given with its conserved first and last residue. Each record gives: clone size, V gene, D gene, J gene, CDR3 protein, CDR3 DNA. D genes are given only for firm matches. A row's size may be missing; if present it is once, few, many or a size class.

abundance: NA
v_gene: TRBV5-4
d_gene: TRBD2
j_gene: TRBJ2-5
CDR3aa: CASRTSGLETQYF
CDR3nt: TGTGCCAGCAGGACTAGCGGACTAGAGACCCAGTACTTC

abundance: many
v_gene: TRBV7-3
d_gene: TRBD1
j_gene: TRBJ2-1
CDR3aa: CASSPGTGGLYNEQFF
CDR3nt: TGTGCCAGCAGCCCCGGGACAGGGGGATTATACAATGAGCAGTTCTTC

abundance: many
v_gene: TRBV7-8
d_gene: NA
j_gene: TRBJ1-5
CDR3aa: CASSLRDTFSNQPQHF
CDR3nt: TGTGCCAGCAGCTTAAGGGACACCTTTAGCAATCAGCCCCAGCATTTT

abundance: few
v_gene: TRBV6-5
d_gene: NA
j_gene: TRBJ2-5
CDR3aa: CASSYSRGWETQYF
CDR3nt: TGTGCCAGCAGTTACTCAAGGGGATGGGAGACCCAGTACTTC

abundance: few
v_gene: TRBV7-6
d_gene: NA
j_gene: TRBJ1-1
CDR3aa: CASSLERGMLKQGAFF
CDR3nt: TGTGCCAGCAGCTTAGAAAGGGGGATGTTAAAGCAAGGAGCTTTCTTT

abundance: many
v_gene: TRBV7-9
d_gene: TRBD2
j_gene: TRBJ2-1
CDR3aa: CASSPGTNRANEQFF
CDR3nt: TGTGCCAGCAGTCCCGGGACTAATAGAGCCAATGAGCAGTTCTTC

abundance: few
v_gene: TRBV4-3
d_gene: NA
j_gene: TRBJ2-7
CDR3aa: CASSQDWTAVYEQYF
CDR3nt: TGCGCCAGCAGCCAAGATTGGACCGCGGTCTACGAGCAGTACTTC

abundance: NA
v_gene: TRBV6-6
d_gene: TRBD1
j_gene: TRBJ1-2
CDR3aa: CASSYPGQFPIYGYTF
CDR3nt: TGTGCCAGCAGTTACCCGGGACAGTTCCCGATCTATGGCTACACCTTC

abundance: many
v_gene: TRBV19
d_gene: NA
j_gene: TRBJ1-1
CDR3aa: CASSIGQRLNTEAFF
CDR3nt: TGTGCCAGTAGTATCGGACAGCGGTTGAACACTGAAGCTTTCTTT

abundance: NA
v_gene: TRBV29-1
d_gene: TRBD2
j_gene: TRBJ2-3
CDR3aa: CSVEDQQTSGAPGDTQYF
CDR3nt: TGCAGCGTTGAAGATCAACAGACTAGCGGGGCGCCGGGTGATACGCAGTATTTT

abundance: few
v_gene: TRBV25-1
d_gene: NA
j_gene: TRBJ1-6
CDR3aa: CASSGLEGNNSPLHF
CDR3nt: TGTGCCAGCAGTGGCCTTGAGGGGAACAATTCACCCCTCCACTTT

abundance: few
v_gene: TRBV27
d_gene: NA
j_gene: TRBJ2-2
CDR3aa: CASSLAGRLTGELFF
CDR3nt: TGTGCCAGCAGTTTGGCTGGGAGGCTGACCGGGGAGCTGTTTTTT

abundance: NA
v_gene: TRBV25-1
d_gene: NA
j_gene: TRBJ1-2
CDR3aa: CASSEYFLGEPNYGYTF
CDR3nt: TGTGCCAGCAGTGAATATTTTCTAGGGGAGCCAAACTATGGCTACACCTTC

abundance: many
v_gene: TRBV7-2
d_gene: NA
j_gene: TRBJ1-1
CDR3aa: CASTFGGNTEAFF
CDR3nt: TGTGCCAGCACCTTCGGGGGCAACACTGAAGCTTTCTTT

abundance: many
v_gene: TRBV12-3/TRBV12-4
d_gene: TRBD1
j_gene: TRBJ1-1
CDR3aa: CASSFRGQGLRDTEAFF
CDR3nt: TGTGCCAGCAGTTTTCGGGGACAGGGGCTTCGGGACACTGAAGCTTTCTTT

abundance: NA
v_gene: TRBV5-4
d_gene: NA
j_gene: TRBJ1-2
CDR3aa: CASSFGGGDYGYTF
CDR3nt: TGTGCCAGCAGCTTTGGAGGGGGAGACTATGGCTACACCTTC

abundance: NA
v_gene: TRBV6-6
d_gene: NA
j_gene: TRBJ2-5
CDR3aa: CASSYSKQETQYF
CDR3nt: TGTGCCAGCAGTTACTCCAAACAAGAGACCCAGTACTTC

abundance: once
v_gene: TRBV5-4
d_gene: NA
j_gene: TRBJ2-1
CDR3aa: CASNQGLTSYNEQFF
CDR3nt: TGTGCCAGCAACCAGGGACTCACCTCCTACAATGAGCAGTTCTTC

abundance: NA
v_gene: TRBV7-3
d_gene: TRBD2
j_gene: TRBJ2-2
CDR3aa: CASSKTPAGGHVGTGELFF
CDR3nt: TGTGCCAGCAGCAAGACCCCAGCGGGGGGACACGTAGGCACCGGGGAGCTGTTTTTT

abundance: few
v_gene: TRBV10-3
d_gene: NA
j_gene: TRBJ1-5
CDR3aa: CAIGGLGNQPQHF
CDR3nt: TGTGCCATCGGAGGACTTGGCAATCAGCCCCAGCATTTT

abundance: NA
v_gene: TRBV20-1
d_gene: NA
j_gene: TRBJ2-7
CDR3aa: CSARGPLGEQYF
CDR3nt: TGCAGTGCTAGAGGTCCCCTGGGGGAGCAGTACTTC

abundance: few
v_gene: TRBV4-1
d_gene: NA
j_gene: TRBJ2-1
CDR3aa: CASSQVSGTYNEQFF
CDR3nt: TGCGCCAGCAGCCAAGTGTCAGGTACCTACAATGAGCAGTTCTTC

abundance: many
v_gene: TRBV7-2
d_gene: NA
j_gene: TRBJ2-6
CDR3aa: CASSLWAGGTGANVLTF
CDR3nt: TGTGCCAGCAGCTTATGGGCAGGGGGGACTGGGGCCAACGTCCTGACTTTC

abundance: NA
v_gene: TRBV6-2/TRBV6-3
d_gene: TRBD2
j_gene: TRBJ2-5
CDR3aa: CASSYSQWTSGGSETQYF
CDR3nt: TGTGCCAGCAGTTACTCGCAGTGGACTAGCGGGGGTTCCGAGACCCAGTACTTC

abundance: few
v_gene: TRBV19
d_gene: TRBD1
j_gene: TRBJ1-5
CDR3aa: CASNRPGQGFSPPQPQHF
CDR3nt: TGTGCCAGTAATCGGCCGGGACAGGGTTTTTCACCCCCTCAGCCCCAGCATTTT

abundance: many
v_gene: TRBV7-6
d_gene: NA
j_gene: TRBJ2-1
CDR3aa: CASSLLLGLTSSSYNEQFF
CDR3nt: TGTGCCAGCAGCCTCTTACTAGGGTTGACATCTAGCTCCTACAATGAGCAGTTCTTC

abundance: NA
v_gene: TRBV6-1
d_gene: TRBD2
j_gene: TRBJ2-5
CDR3aa: CASRGLAGAQETQYF
CDR3nt: TGTGCCAGCAGGGGACTAGCGGGGGCCCAAGAGACCCAGTACTTC

abundance: NA
v_gene: TRBV20-1
d_gene: NA
j_gene: TRBJ2-4
CDR3aa: CSASGPSLAKNIQYF
CDR3nt: TGCAGTGCTAGCGGACCATCATTAGCCAAAAACATTCAGTACTTC